This T cell receptor beta chain was obtained from a study of shared clonotypes between healthy human individuals. Naive-designated CD8 cells lacked CD45RO, were positively enriched for CCR7, and omitted terminally differentiated effector memory CD45RA+ cells. The donor population consisted of healthy HIV-negative adults with no recent acute infections or vaccinations. Assay: immunoSEQ multiplex PCR; the TCRdb copy retains only in-frame clones and omits some. This table holds approximately 810,000 clones, about 92% found once. The CDR3 runs 15 residues. Germline CDR1 reads SGHDT; CDR2 reads YYEEEE. Trimming removed 2 bases from V and 0 bases from J, with 9 bases in between.

The clonotype was recovered from a man in his thirties or forties in good health. Sequenced sample: naive CD8+ T cells sorted from blood. V usage is TRBV5-6 and J usage is TRBJ2-1; D remains unclear. Here the CDR3 reads CASSFDENSYNEQFF. CDR3 coding DNA: TGTGCCAGCAGCTTTGACGAGAACTCCTACAATGAGCAGTTCTTC.